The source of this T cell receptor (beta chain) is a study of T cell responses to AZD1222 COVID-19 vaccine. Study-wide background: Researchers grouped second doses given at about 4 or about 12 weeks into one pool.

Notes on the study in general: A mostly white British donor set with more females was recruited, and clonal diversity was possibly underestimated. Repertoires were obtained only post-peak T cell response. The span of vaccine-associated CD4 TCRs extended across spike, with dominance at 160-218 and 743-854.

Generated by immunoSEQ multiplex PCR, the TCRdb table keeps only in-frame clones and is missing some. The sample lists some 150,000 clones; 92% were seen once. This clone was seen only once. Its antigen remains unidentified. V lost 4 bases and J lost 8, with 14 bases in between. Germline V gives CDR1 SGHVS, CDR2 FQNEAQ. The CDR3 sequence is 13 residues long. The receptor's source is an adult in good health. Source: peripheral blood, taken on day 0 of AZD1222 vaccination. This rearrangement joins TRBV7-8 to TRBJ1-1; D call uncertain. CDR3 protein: CASSSTFPREAFF. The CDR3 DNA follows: TGTGCCAGCAGCTCCACGTTTCCCCGGGAAGCTTTCTTT.